A single T cell receptor beta chain is shown here with its context. The antigen is not known. This record comes from a study of CD8 T cells in ankylosing spondylitis. Whole-study results and caveats: In synovial fluid and blood from reactive arthritis, some motif variants were previously reported.

Germline V gene lookup returns CDR1 ENHRY and CDR2 SYGVKD. The CDR3 loop spans 14 amino acids. Trimming cost V 10 bases and J 0 bases, with 16 bases left between them. Each CDR3 protein gets one entry after TCRdb re-called the 5' RACE reads with MiXCR. The data hold some 250,000 distinct CDR3 sequences, with about 24% observed a single time. The sample was blood, either unsorted or a sorted T cell fraction (not recorded which). The clonotype comes from a male donor with ankylosing spondylitis or in good health (not recorded which). The V gene is TRBV10-3, the J gene TRBJ2-7, with a weak D call TRBD2 (5 bases). Here the CDR3 reads CATRTAASSYEQYF. The CDR3, as DNA: TGTGCCACCCGTACAGCGGCAAGCTCCTACGAGCAGTACTTC.